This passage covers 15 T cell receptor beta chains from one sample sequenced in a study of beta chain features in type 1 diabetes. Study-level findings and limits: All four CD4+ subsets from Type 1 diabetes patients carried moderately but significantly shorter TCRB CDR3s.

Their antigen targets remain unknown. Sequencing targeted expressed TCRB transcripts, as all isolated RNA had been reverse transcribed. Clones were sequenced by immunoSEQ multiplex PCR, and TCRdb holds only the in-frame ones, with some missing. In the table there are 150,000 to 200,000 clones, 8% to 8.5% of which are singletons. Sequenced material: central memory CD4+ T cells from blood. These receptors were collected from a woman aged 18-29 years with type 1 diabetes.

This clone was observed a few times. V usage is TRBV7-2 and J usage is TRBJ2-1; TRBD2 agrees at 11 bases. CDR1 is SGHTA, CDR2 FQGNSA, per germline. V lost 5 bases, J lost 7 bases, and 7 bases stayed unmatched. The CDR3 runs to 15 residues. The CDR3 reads CASSLLAGVGNEQFF. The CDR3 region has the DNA TGTGCCAGCAGCCTACTAGCGGGGGTGGGGAATGAGCAGTTCTTC.

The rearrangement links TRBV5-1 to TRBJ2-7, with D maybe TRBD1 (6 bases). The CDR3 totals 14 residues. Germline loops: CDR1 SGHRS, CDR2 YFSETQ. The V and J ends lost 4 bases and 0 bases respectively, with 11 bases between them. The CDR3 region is CASSPRDTSYEQYF. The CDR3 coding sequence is TGCGCCAGCAGCCCCCGGGACACCTCCTACGAGCAGTACTTC.

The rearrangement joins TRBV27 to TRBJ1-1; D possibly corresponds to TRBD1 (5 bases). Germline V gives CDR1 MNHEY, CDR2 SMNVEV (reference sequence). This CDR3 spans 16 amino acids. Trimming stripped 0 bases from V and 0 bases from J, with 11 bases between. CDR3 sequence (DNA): TGTGCCAGCAGTTTATCGGGGGGGTGGATGAACACTGAAGCTTTCTTT. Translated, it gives CASSLSGGWMNTEAFF.

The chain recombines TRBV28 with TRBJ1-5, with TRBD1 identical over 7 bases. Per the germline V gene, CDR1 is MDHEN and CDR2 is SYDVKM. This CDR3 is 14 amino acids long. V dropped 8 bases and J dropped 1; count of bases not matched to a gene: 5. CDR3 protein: CASDRERSNQPQHF. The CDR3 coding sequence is TGTGCCAGCGACAGGGAAAGGAGCAATCAGCCCCAGCATTTT.

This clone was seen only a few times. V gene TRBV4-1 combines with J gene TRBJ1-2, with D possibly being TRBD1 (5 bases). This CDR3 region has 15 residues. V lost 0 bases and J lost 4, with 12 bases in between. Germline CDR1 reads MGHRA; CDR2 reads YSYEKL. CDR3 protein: CASSQEPQGSYGYTF. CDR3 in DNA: TGCGCCAGCAGCCAAGAACCCCAGGGAAGCTATGGCTACACCTTC.

The CDR3 DNA follows: TGTGCCAGCAGCTCCAGCTCCGGGACAGGGGTCGAGCAGTACTTC. This gives the protein CASSSSSGTGVEQYF. The J gene is TRBJ2-7, the V gene TRBV7-2; TRBD1 matches at 10 bases. CDR1 SGHTA and CDR2 FQGNSA come from the germline V gene. V lost 4 bases and J lost 6; bases outside the gene matches: 9. The CDR3 covers 15 residues.

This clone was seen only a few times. The CDR3 protein is CASSNTGTGLAEAFF. The CDR3 DNA sequence: TGTGCCAGCTCAAACACCGGGACAGGGTTAGCTGAAGCTTTCTTT. The chain uses TRBV18 and TRBJ1-1; TRBD1 matches 9 bases. The CDR3 covers 15 residues. The V gene end was trimmed by 5 bases and the J gene end by 6 bases; junction bases not matched to a gene: 10. The germline gives CDR1 KGHSH, CDR2 LQKENI. The full variable domain, completed using reference TRBV18 and TRBJ1-1, is NAGVMQNPRHLVRRRGQEARLRCSPMKGHSHVYWYRQLPEEGLKFMVYLQKENIIDESGMPKERFSAEFPKEGPSILRIQQVVRGDSAAYFCASSNTGTGLAEAFFGQGTRLTVV.

CDR3 in DNA: TGTGCCAGCGGGGGGCCAGGGGTATACACTGAAGCTTTCTTT. As protein: CASGGPGVYTEAFF. V usage is TRBV19 and J usage is TRBJ1-1; D may be TRBD1 (6 bases). This CDR3 has 14 residues. Between the trimmed V and J ends, which lost 9 bases and 3 bases, there was a span of 17 bases. Germline V gene lookup returns CDR1 LNHDA and CDR2 SQIVND (reference sequence).

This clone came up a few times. The CDR3 DNA follows: TGCGCCAGCAGCTTGGAGGCTAGCGGGAGCTACAATGAGCAGTTCTTC. Protein sequence: CASSLEASGSYNEQFF. The chain carries TRBV5-1 and TRBJ2-1, with 10 bases that match TRBD2. Trimming at V came to 0 bases and at J to 3 bases, leaving 3 bases not matched to a gene. Germline values: CDR1 SGHRS, CDR2 YFSETQ. The CDR3 is 16 amino acids.

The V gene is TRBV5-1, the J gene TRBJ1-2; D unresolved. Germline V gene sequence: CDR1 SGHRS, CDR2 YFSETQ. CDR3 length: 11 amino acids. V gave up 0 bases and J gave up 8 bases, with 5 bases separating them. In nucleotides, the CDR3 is TGCGCCAGCAGCTTGGGCTACGGCTACACCTTC. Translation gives CASSLGYGYTF.

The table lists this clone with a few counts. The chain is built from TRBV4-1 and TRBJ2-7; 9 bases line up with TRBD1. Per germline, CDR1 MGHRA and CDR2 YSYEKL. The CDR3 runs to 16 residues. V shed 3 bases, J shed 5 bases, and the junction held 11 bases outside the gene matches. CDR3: CASSHSPGQGGNEQYF. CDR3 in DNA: TGCGCCAGCAGCCATTCGCCGGGACAGGGAGGAAACGAGCAGTACTTC.

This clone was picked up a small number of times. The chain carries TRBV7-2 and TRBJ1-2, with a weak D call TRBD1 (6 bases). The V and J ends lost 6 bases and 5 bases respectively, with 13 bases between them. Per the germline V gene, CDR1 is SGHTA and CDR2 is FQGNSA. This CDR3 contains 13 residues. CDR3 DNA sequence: TGTGCCAGCAGACGCGAAGGGGGATATGGCTACACCTTC. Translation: CASRREGGYGYTF.

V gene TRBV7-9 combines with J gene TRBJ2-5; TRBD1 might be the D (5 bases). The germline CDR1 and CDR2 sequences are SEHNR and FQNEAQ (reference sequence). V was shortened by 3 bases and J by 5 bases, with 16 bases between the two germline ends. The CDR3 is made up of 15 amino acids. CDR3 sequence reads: CASSFGHPRSETQYF. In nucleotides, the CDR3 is TGTGCCAGCAGCTTCGGACACCCGAGGAGCGAGACCCAGTACTTC.

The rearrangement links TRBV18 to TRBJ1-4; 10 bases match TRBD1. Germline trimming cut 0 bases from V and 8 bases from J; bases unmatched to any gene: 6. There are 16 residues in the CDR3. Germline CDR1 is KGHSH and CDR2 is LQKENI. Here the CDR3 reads CASSPPGGTGVEKLFF. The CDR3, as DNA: TGTGCCAGCTCACCACCCGGCGGGACAGGGGTGGAAAAACTGTTTTTT.

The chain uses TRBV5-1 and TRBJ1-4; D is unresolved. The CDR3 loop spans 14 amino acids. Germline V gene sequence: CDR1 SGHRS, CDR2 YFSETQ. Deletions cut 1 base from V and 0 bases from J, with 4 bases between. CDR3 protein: CASSLQTTNEKLFF. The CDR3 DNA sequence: TGCGCCAGCAGCTTGCAAACAACTAATGAAAAACTGTTTTTT.